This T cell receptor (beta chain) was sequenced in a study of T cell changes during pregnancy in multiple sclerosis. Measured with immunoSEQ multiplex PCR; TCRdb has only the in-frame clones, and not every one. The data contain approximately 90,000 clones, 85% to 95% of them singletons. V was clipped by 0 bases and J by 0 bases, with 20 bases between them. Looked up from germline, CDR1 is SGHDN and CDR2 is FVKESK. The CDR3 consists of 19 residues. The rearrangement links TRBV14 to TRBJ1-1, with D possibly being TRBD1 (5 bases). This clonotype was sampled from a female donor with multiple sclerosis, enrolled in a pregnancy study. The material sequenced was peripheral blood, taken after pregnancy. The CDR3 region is CASSQDMTAQRRLNTEAFF. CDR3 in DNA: TGTGCCAGCAGCCAAGATATGACAGCTCAACGAAGGCTGAACACTGAAGCTTTCTTT. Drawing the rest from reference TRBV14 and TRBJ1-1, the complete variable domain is EAGVTQFPSHSVIEKGQTVTLRCDPISGHDNLYWYRRVMGKEIKFLLHFVKESKQDESGMPNNRFLAERTGGTYSTLKVQPAELEDSGVYFCASSQDMTAQRRLNTEAFFGQGTRLTVV.